The 30 T cell receptor beta chains presented below share a single source sample, sequenced in a study of identical twins. TCRdb redid the calling of the 5' RACE reads with MiXCR, one entry per CDR3 protein. The table has 200,000 to 300,000 distinct CDR3 sequences, 6% to 8.5% seen once. The same sample was also studied in work on yellow fever vaccine responses in identical twins.

The source material was CD8+ T cells sorted from blood. These receptors all stem from a woman aged 18-29 years in good health.

This clonotype was picked up many times. The genes are TRBV12-3 or TRBV12-4 and TRBJ1-2; perhaps TRBD1 as D (5 bases). V lost 3 bases to trimming and J lost 4 bases, with 9 bases between them. This CDR3 comprises 13 residues. CDR3 protein: CASSLGVIYGYTF. The CDR3 DNA reads TGTGCCAGCAGTTTGGGGGTAATCTATGGCTACACCTTC.

Many counts were recorded for this clonotype. The V and J genes are TRBV12-3 or TRBV12-4 and TRBJ2-7; a possible D gene is TRBD2 (6 bases). The CDR3 has 14 residues. With 5 bases removed from V and 0 bases from J, the gap between germline ends came to 11 bases. This CDR3 is CASSPHGSSYEQYF. CDR3 bases: TGTGCCAGCAGTCCTCACGGGAGCTCCTACGAGCAGTACTTC.

The chain uses TRBV7-8 and TRBJ2-5; no reliable D call. V was clipped by 5 bases and J by 7 bases, with 20 bases between them. The CDR3 covers 15 residues. CDR1 and CDR2 from the germline V gene are SGHVS and FQNEAQ. This CDR3 reads CASSPGPDGPVTQYF. CDR3 coding DNA: TGTGCCAGCAGCCCAGGCCCGGACGGCCCAGTGACCCAGTACTTC.

The rearrangement uses TRBV28 and TRBJ2-1; D is unclear. The CDR3 covers 11 residues. V was trimmed by 3 bases and J by 10 bases, leaving 7 bases between them. CDR1 and CDR2 (germline): MDHEN, SYDVKM. CDR3 DNA: TGTGCCAGCAGTTTTGGCTTAGAGCAGTTCTTC. Translated, it gives CASSFGLEQFF. The whole variable domain, remainder taken from reference TRBV28 and TRBJ2-1, is DVKVTQSSRYLVKRTGEKVFLECVQDMDHENMFWYRQDPGLGLRLIYFSYDVKMKEKGDIPEGYSVSREKKERFSLILESASTNQTSMYLCASSFGLEQFFGPGTRLTVL.

The chain has TRBV7-9 and TRBJ2-3; no clear D gene. The CDR3 is 13 residues long. Germline V gene lookup returns CDR1 SEHNR and CDR2 FQNEAQ (reference sequence). V was shortened by 5 bases and J by 10 bases, with 16 bases between the two germline ends. Written as DNA, the CDR3 is TGTGCCAGCAGCGCCTACCTGCAGGATGCGCAGTATTTT. Amino acids: CASSAYLQDAQYF.

This chain links TRBV27 with TRBJ1-1; D unclear. CDR1 and CDR2 (germline): MNHEY, SMNVEV (reference sequence). V was pared by 2 bases and J by 10 bases, with 17 bases between. CDR3 size: 14 residues. The CDR3 nucleotides are TGTGCCAGCAGTTTAAGTGTTCGGGGAGATCGAGCTTTCTTT. Amino acids: CASSLSVRGDRAFF.

This clonotype has ten or more counts. The chain has TRBV20-1 and TRBJ1-5; no clear D gene. Trimming cost V 1 base and J 4 bases, with 14 bases left between them. CDR1 DFQATT and CDR2 SNEGSKA come from the germline V gene (reference sequence). This CDR3 spans 15 amino acids. The CDR3 region is CSARVPREGNQPQHF. CDR3 nucleotide sequence: TGCAGTGCTAGAGTCCCCCGGGAGGGTAATCAGCCCCAGCATTTT.

This clonotype was counted a single time. The gene calls are TRBV12-3 or TRBV12-4 and TRBJ2-7, with a possible D match to TRBD1 (5 bases). V dropped 8 bases and J dropped 7 bases, with 18 bases sitting between them. The CDR3 totals 13 residues. The CDR3 spells CASGPGQGYEQYV. Here the CDR3 DNA reads TGTGCCAGCGGCCCCGGACAAGGCTATGAGCAGTACGTC.

The rearrangement links TRBV20-1 to TRBJ2-1; TRBD2 might be the D (5 bases). The CDR3 is 15 amino acids. V lost 0 bases and J lost 0, with 9 bases in between. Germline loops: CDR1 DFQATT, CDR2 SNEGSKA (reference sequence). The CDR3 DNA is TGCAGTGCTAGAGATCCTAGCACCTCCTACAATGAGCAGTTCTTC. Its protein is CSARDPSTSYNEQFF.

A few counts support this clonotype. This chain connects TRBV7-2 to TRBJ2-5; D unclear. Per the germline V gene, CDR1 is SGHTA and CDR2 is FQGNSA. The V end was cut by 5 bases, the J end by 5 bases, with 15 bases between. CDR3 length: 14 amino acids. CDR3: CASSPFGVMETQYF. CDR3 sequence (DNA): TGTGCCAGCAGCCCCTTTGGGGTTATGGAGACCCAGTACTTC.

The chain links TRBV6-4 to TRBJ2-1; D gene unclear. The CDR3 extends over 13 amino acids. V was clipped by 2 bases and J by 5 bases, with 7 bases between them. The V gene's germline CDR1 is MRHNA and CDR2 SNTAGT. CDR3 DNA: TGTGCCAGCAGTGACATGGTGAACAATGAGCAGTTCTTC. As protein: CASSDMVNNEQFF.

This clonotype was counted between two and nine times. This chain connects TRBV27 to TRBJ2-1, with 10 bases that match TRBD1. CDR1 is MNHEY and CDR2 is SMNVEV in the germline V gene (reference sequence). This CDR3 region has 15 residues. The V gene end was trimmed by 5 bases and the J gene end by 8 bases; junction bases not matched to a gene: 9. This CDR3 reads CASSTTGTGAYEQFF. The DNA of the CDR3 is TGTGCCAGCAGTACAACCGGGACAGGGGCCTATGAGCAGTTCTTC.

The chain links TRBV13 to TRBJ2-6; D not certain. Trimming left V 3 bases short and J 4 bases short, with 10 bases between. There are 15 residues in the CDR3. The germline V gene encodes CDR1 PRHDT and CDR2 FYEKMQ (reference sequence). This chain's CDR3 is CASSFSPGGANVLTF. CDR3 coding DNA: TGTGCCAGCAGCTTTTCCCCCGGGGGGGCCAACGTCCTGACTTTC.

The chain uses TRBV20-1 and TRBJ2-7, with TRBD1 matching over 9 bases. Looked up from germline, CDR1 is DFQATT and CDR2 is SNEGSKA (reference sequence). The CDR3 is made up of 14 amino acids. Losses at the gene ends were 6 bases for V and 1 base for J; bases not matched to a gene: 7. CDR3 coding DNA: TGCAGTGCAAACACAGGGGGCGCTTCCTACGAGCAGTACGTC. It encodes CSANTGGASYEQYV.

This clonotype was recorded many times. CDR3 sequence: CASSPWTTPYNEQFF. The CDR3 nucleotides are TGTGCCAGCAGTCCATGGACTACGCCGTACAATGAGCAGTTCTTC. The chain joins TRBV27 to TRBJ2-1, with D possibly matching TRBD2 (6 bases). V was trimmed by 5 bases and J by 4 bases, leaving 15 bases between them. This CDR3 has 15 residues. CDR1 is MNHEY and CDR2 is SMNVEV in the germline V gene (reference sequence).

The chain links TRBV7-9 to TRBJ1-1, with 8 nucleotides matching TRBD1. V trimming: 7 bases; J trimming: 3 bases; junction bases outside the gene matches: 10. The CDR3 spans 15 residues. Germline-derived CDR1 and CDR2 are SEHNR and FQNEAQ (reference sequence). Here the CDR3 DNA reads TGTGCCAGCACTGCAGGGGGCGAGGGGGACACTGAAGCTTTCTTT. Residues: CASTAGGEGDTEAFF.

This clonotype was counted only a few times. The chain links TRBV9 to TRBJ2-2; TRBD2 matches at 8 bases. Germline lookup yields CDR1 SGDLS and CDR2 YYNGEE. The ends lost 4 bases at V and 3 bases at J; junction bases unmatched: 11. There are 17 residues in the CDR3. The CDR3 DNA sequence: TGTGCCAGCAGCCCAGGGGTCGCGGGAGGTTACACCGGGGAGCTGTTTTTT. Its translation: CASSPGVAGGYTGELFF.

The CDR3 protein is CASSLLEGPRGTGELFF. CDR3 sequence (DNA): TGTGCCAGCAGTTTACTGGAGGGACCCAGGGGCACCGGGGAGCTGTTTTTT. V gene TRBV28 combines with J gene TRBJ2-2, with D perhaps TRBD1 or TRBD2 (6 bases each). CDR1 and CDR2 (germline): MDHEN, SYDVKM. Trimming stripped 2 bases from V and 4 bases from J, with 17 bases between. The CDR3 loop spans 17 amino acids.

This clonotype has just a few counts. The rearrangement uses TRBV20-1 and TRBJ2-1, with D perhaps given as TRBD1 or TRBD2 (6 bases each). Trimming removed 0 bases from V and 5 bases from J, with 14 bases in between. CDR1 is DFQATT, CDR2 SNEGSKA, per germline (reference sequence). CDR3 length equals 15 residues. The CDR3 sequence is CSARDLTGADNEQFF. CDR3 DNA sequence: TGCAGTGCTAGAGATCTTACGGGGGCTGACAATGAGCAGTTCTTC.

This clonotype occurred a few times. V gene TRBV5-6 combines with J gene TRBJ2-2; D gene ambiguous. Per germline, CDR1 SGHDT and CDR2 YYEEEE. This CDR3 comprises 14 residues. V dropped 4 bases and J dropped 5 bases, with 12 bases sitting between them. CDR3 DNA: TGTGCCAGCAGCCCGGAGATTGGAACCGGGGAGCTGTTTTTT. It codes for CASSPEIGTGELFF.

This clonotype was counted at least ten times. This sequence joins TRBV27 and TRBJ1-6; 9 nucleotides line up with TRBD1. Germline lookup yields CDR1 MNHEY and CDR2 SMNVEV (reference sequence). With V trimmed by 6 bases and J by 9 bases, 12 bases remained unmatched. This CDR3 has 16 amino acids. This CDR3 is CASSYTPGQGISPLHF. The DNA for the CDR3 is TGTGCCAGCAGCTACACTCCGGGACAGGGTATTTCACCCCTCCACTTT.

This clonotype was detected many times. The chain couples TRBV7-8 to TRBJ2-1; 7 nucleotides agree with TRBD1. Germline V CDR1 and CDR2: SGHVS, FQNEAQ. The CDR3 contains 15 residues. V shed 1 base, J shed 3 bases, and the junction held 3 bases outside the gene matches. The CDR3 DNA reads as TGTGCCAGCAGCTTAGTAGGGGACAGCTACAATGAGCAGTTCTTC. Protein sequence: CASSLVGDSYNEQFF. The variable domain in full, completed from reference TRBV7-8 and TRBJ2-1, reads GAGVSQSPRYKVAKRGQDVALRCDPISGHVSLFWYQQALGQGPEFLTYFQNEAQLDKSGLPSDRFFAERPEGSVSTLKIQRTQQEDSAVYLCASSLVGDSYNEQFFGPGTRLTVL.

The rearrangement joins TRBV5-6 to TRBJ2-7; perhaps TRBD2 as D (6 bases). Germline loops: CDR1 SGHDT, CDR2 YYEEEE. V shed 4 bases and J shed 4 bases, with 24 bases lying between them. The CDR3 contains 17 residues. The CDR3 here is CASSLGTDWTGSYEQYV. In nucleotides, the CDR3 is TGTGCCAGCAGCCTGGGGACCGACTGGACCGGGAGTTACGAGCAGTACGTC.

The table lists this clonotype with many counts. DNA of the CDR3: TGTGCCAGCAGTACCGGGCTGGCCACTGAAGCTTTCTTT. This translates into CASSTGLATEAFF. The V gene is TRBV25-1, the J gene TRBJ1-1; D remains unclear. Germline V gene lookup returns CDR1 MGHDK and CDR2 SYGVNS. The CDR3 covers 13 residues. Trimming pared 5 bases from V and 4 bases from J, leaving 11 bases between.

The J gene is TRBJ2-3, the V gene TRBV7-9, with unresolved D. CDR1 SEHNR and CDR2 FQNEAQ come from the germline V gene (reference sequence). V was shortened by 1 base and J by 1 base, with 6 bases between the two germline ends. The CDR3 has 14 residues. CDR3 nucleotides: TGTGCCAGCAGCTTAGATACAGGCACAGATACGCAGTATTTT. Encoded protein: CASSLDTGTDTQYF.

In this sample, this clonotype turned up many times. The rearrangement links TRBV4-1 to TRBJ1-4; D gene uncertain. Germline V gene sequence: CDR1 MGHRA, CDR2 YSYEKL. Trimming pared 2 bases from V and 0 bases from J, leaving 10 bases between. This CDR3 spans 16 amino acids. DNA of the CDR3: TGCGCCAGCAGCCAACCCCAGCCTACAACTAATGAAAAACTGTTTTTT. This encodes CASSQPQPTTNEKLFF.

This clonotype was observed a few times. The chain is built from TRBV10-1 and TRBJ2-5; 10 bases are shared with TRBD2. Germline CDR1 reads WNHNN; CDR2 reads SYGVQD (reference sequence). This CDR3 comprises 16 residues. After removal of 3 bases from V and 2 bases from J, the junction contained 6 bases not matched to a gene. CDR3 residues: CASSDLLAGPQETQYF. The CDR3 DNA reads as TGCGCCAGCAGTGATCTACTAGCGGGGCCACAAGAGACCCAGTACTTC.

In this sample, this clonotype turned up many times. DNA for the CDR3: TGTGCCAGCGCCTGGGGGGCCGATTATAGCAATCAGCCCCAGCATTTT. It encodes CASAWGADYSNQPQHF. V is TRBV7-8 and J is TRBJ1-5; TRBD1 is a possible D gene (6 bases). Germline CDR1 and CDR2: SGHVS and FQNEAQ. V lost 8 bases, J lost 0 bases, and 17 bases lay in between. The CDR3 length is 16 residues.

The chain carries TRBV15 and TRBJ2-7; perhaps TRBD1 as D (6 bases). CDR1 and CDR2 (germline): LNHNV, YYDKDF (reference sequence). V lost 0 bases to trimming and J lost 3 bases, with 12 bases between them. CDR3 length: 15 amino acids. DNA for the CDR3: TGTGCCACCAGCAGAGATCCAGGGGCGAACTACGAGCAGTACTTC. Translation gives CATSRDPGANYEQYF. The full variable domain, in which reference TRBV15 and TRBJ2-7 provide the parts outside the CDR3, is DAMVIQNPRYQVTQFGKPVTLSCSQTLNHNVMYWYQQKSSQAPKLLFHYYDKDFNNEADTPDNFQSRRPNTSFCFLDIRSPGLGDTAMYLCATSRDPGANYEQYFGPGTRLTVT.

This clonotype occurred many times. The chain couples TRBV24-1 to TRBJ2-3; D is unresolved. The CDR3 is 14 amino acids. Trimming pared 4 bases from V and 6 bases from J, leaving 13 bases between. Germline CDR1 reads KGHDR; CDR2 reads SFDVKD. The CDR3 is CATSDLKTGDTQYF. CDR3 coding DNA: TGTGCCACCAGTGACCTAAAGACGGGTGATACGCAGTATTTT.